The 5 T cell receptor beta chains presented below share a single source sample, sequenced in a study of blood T cell repertoires in COVID-19. Libraries were prepared by immunoSEQ multiplex PCR; TCRdb keeps only in-frame clonotypes and omits some of them. The profile shows more than 150,000 clones, about 90% of them singletons. The sequenced sample was peripheral blood. The receptors stem from a middle-aged man with acute or convalescent COVID-19.

V and J are TRBV20-1 and TRBJ2-7; TRBD2 agrees at 8 bases. This CDR3 has 14 amino acids. The ends lost 3 bases at V and 2 bases at J; junction bases unmatched: 6. Germline CDR1 DFQATT, CDR2 SNEGSKA (reference sequence). The CDR3 reads CSASGPLAAYEQYF. The CDR3 nucleotides are TGCAGTGCTAGTGGGCCACTAGCGGCCTACGAGCAGTACTTC.

The J gene is TRBJ1-2, the V gene TRBV6-5; D is unresolved. The CDR3 has 15 amino acids. Germline assignment: CDR1 MNHEY and CDR2 SVGAGI. Trimming shortened V by 5 bases and J by 1 base, and 14 bases separated the two germline ends. The CDR3 reads CASSPLTLDNYGYTF. CDR3 DNA: TGTGCCAGCAGTCCCTTGACACTTGATAACTATGGCTACACCTTC.

For this clone: This sample includes further DNA sequences coding for the same CDR3. The chain uses TRBV27 and TRBJ1-2, with TRBD1 as a possible D gene (5 bases). Trimming stripped 3 bases from V and 2 bases from J, with 7 bases between. Germline V gives CDR1 MNHEY, CDR2 SMNVEV (reference sequence). The CDR3 covers 13 residues. As DNA, the CDR3 is TGTGCCAGCAGTTTCACAGGAAACTATGGCTACACCTTC. Protein sequence: CASSFTGNYGYTF.

V is TRBV29-1 and J is TRBJ1-3; no reliable D call. This CDR3 is built from 13 residues. The ends were cut back, 7 bases at V and 6 bases at J, with 16 bases in the middle. Germline-derived CDR1 and CDR2 are SQVTM and ANQGSEA. CDR3: CSATSGFKNTIYF. CDR3 in DNA: TGCAGCGCCACGAGCGGGTTCAAAAACACCATATATTTT.

This chain connects TRBV10-3 to TRBJ2-7, with D unresolved. Trimming removed 3 bases at V and 2 bases at J, with 11 bases between. The CDR3 spans 14 residues. The V gene's germline CDR1 is ENHRY and CDR2 SYGVKD. The CDR3 here is CAISDGGSTYEQYF. The CDR3 DNA reads as TGTGCCATCAGTGATGGCGGCTCTACCTACGAGCAGTACTTC.